The text below deals with one T cell receptor beta chain. Antigen unknown. V shed 6 bases and J shed 1 base, with 15 bases lying between them. CDR3 length: 14 amino acids. CDR1 SQVTM and CDR2 ANQGSEA come from the germline V gene. This specimen comes from a study of early T cells in non-severe SARS-CoV-2 infection. Study overall: With bulk RNA from unsorted whole blood as input, sequencing yielded unpaired chains. Whole-study findings and limits: Lookups in VDJdb leaned toward anti-spike CD8 responses and missed private and CD4 specificities.

Unique molecular identifiers were attached to individual cDNA molecules. Each CDR3 protein gets one entry after TCRdb re-called the 5' RACE reads with MiXCR. The repertoire consists of tens of thousands of distinct CDR3 sequences, with 6% to 8.5% occurring once and the leading ten covering about 25%. The chain recombines TRBV29-1 with TRBJ1-1; perhaps TRBD1 as D (5 bases). The material sequenced was whole blood, taken at baseline. This sequence originates from an adult who was a healthcare worker with PCR-confirmed SARS-CoV-2 infection or an uninfected control (not recorded which). In nucleotides, the CDR3 is TGCAGCGTGCAAGGGCTCAGGGAGAACACTGAAGCTTTCTTT. This gives the protein CSVQGLRENTEAFF.